Each of the 21 T cell receptor beta chains below was sequenced from the same sample in a study of blood T cells in healthy people across ages. PCR was performed a second time for about 7 to 11 cycles using a sample-barcoded 5' primer and a J-beta primer mix. TCRdb re-called the 5' RACE reads with MiXCR, one entry per CDR3 protein. The data hold 600,000 or so distinct CDR3 sequences, with around half observed a single time. Sequencing was performed on blood. These receptors all stem from a man older than 75 in good health.

The chain is built from TRBV20-1 and TRBJ2-1; D not resolved. The CDR3 consists of 10 residues. The V end was cut by 3 bases, the J end by 3 bases, with 0 bases between. Germline V gives CDR1 DFQATT, CDR2 SNEGSKA (reference sequence). The CDR3, as DNA: TGCAGTGCTAGCTACAATGAGCAGTTCTTC. It codes for CSASYNEQFF.

The CDR3 protein is CASSRLASGSGEQYF. The CDR3 DNA sequence: TGTGCCAGCAGCCGACTCGCGAGCGGGAGCGGCGAGCAGTACTTC. V gene TRBV6-5 combines with J gene TRBJ2-7, with 8 bases that match TRBD2. With V trimmed by 6 bases and J by 6 bases, 13 bases remained unmatched. The CDR3 length is 15 residues. Germline assignment: CDR1 MNHEY and CDR2 SVGAGI.

This clonotype has a count of ten or more. V and J are TRBV29-1 and TRBJ2-7; 8 nucleotides line up with TRBD2. Germline CDR1 and CDR2: SQVTM and ANQGSEA. This CDR3 is built from 14 residues. The trim removed 4 bases at V and 3 bases at J, leaving 8 bases unmatched. The chain's CDR3 is CSVAGGTSIYEQYF. The CDR3 nucleotides are TGCAGCGTTGCGGGAGGGACTTCTATCTACGAGCAGTACTTC.

V usage is TRBV29-1 and J usage is TRBJ2-5, with a tentative D call TRBD1 (8 bases). The CDR3 is 14 amino acids. Germline CDR1 and CDR2: SQVTM and ANQGSEA. The V end lost 6 bases, the J end lost 1 base, and 15 bases lay between the germline ends. In DNA form, the CDR3 reads TGCAGCGTCTCACAGGGGGGGATCCAAGAGACCCAGTACTTC. This sequence encodes CSVSQGGIQETQYF. The full variable domain, completed using reference TRBV29-1 and TRBJ2-5, is SAVISQKPSRDICQRGTSLTIQCQVDSQVTMMFWYRQQPGQSLTLIATANQGSEATYESGFVIDKFPISRPNLTFSTLTVSNMSPEDSSIYLCSVSQGGIQETQYFGPGTRLLVL.

CDR3 DNA sequence: TGTGCCAGCAGCTCAGGCCGGACTAGCGGGTTCAAAGAGACCCAGTACTTC. This codes for CASSSGRTSGFKETQYF. J is TRBJ2-5 and V is TRBV7-2; 11 positions agree with TRBD2. J gave up 3 bases and V 4 bases, and 10 bases lay outside the gene matches. The CDR3 has 17 residues. CDR1 is SGHTA and CDR2 is FQGNSA in the germline V gene.

The chain has TRBV7-8 and TRBJ2-3; TRBD2 might be the D (5 bases). CDR1 is SGHVS and CDR2 is FQNEAQ in the germline V gene. Trimming pared 1 base from V and 1 base from J, leaving 9 bases between. The CDR3 loop spans 15 amino acids. This chain's CDR3 is CASSLEGEGTDTQYF. The CDR3 nucleotides read TGTGCCAGCAGCTTAGAGGGAGAAGGCACAGATACGCAGTATTTT. Complete variable domain (other parts from reference TRBV7-8 and TRBJ2-3): GAGVSQSPRYKVAKRGQDVALRCDPISGHVSLFWYQQALGQGPEFLTYFQNEAQLDKSGLPSDRFFAERPEGSVSTLKIQRTQQEDSAVYLCASSLEGEGTDTQYFGPGTRLTVL.

The rearrangement links TRBV27 to TRBJ2-3; possibly TRBD2 for D (5 bases). Germline CDR1 reads MNHEY; CDR2 reads SMNVEV (reference sequence). The CDR3 is 14 residues long. Trimming removed 8 bases from V and 0 bases from J, with 12 bases in between. CDR3 amino acids: CASRSGVSTDTQYF. CDR3 sequence (DNA): TGTGCCAGCCGGAGCGGCGTCAGCACAGATACGCAGTATTTT.

This clonotype was detected only once. V gene TRBV5-1 combines with J gene TRBJ2-5; D is undetermined. Germline V gene lookup returns CDR1 SGHRS and CDR2 YFSETQ. V shed 1 base and J shed 11 bases, with 18 bases lying between them. The CDR3 contains 14 residues. The DNA of the CDR3 is TGCGCCAGCAGCTTGTATTCCCCGTCCTATGAGCAGTACTTC. Its translation is CASSLYSPSYEQYF.

Remarks on this clonotype: The CDR3 does not end in the conserved phenylalanine or tryptophan, so this is likely a read error. The limits of the CDR3 on the DNA are not certain, so only TCRdb's listed CDR3 is given. The CDR3 loop reads CASSLGDRENTEPFV. The chain carries TRBV4-3 and TRBJ1-1; TRBD1 was called by the table and not checked on the DNA. Per the germline V gene, CDR1 is LGHNA and CDR2 is YSLEER. The length of the CDR3 is 15 amino acids, counting both ends.

The chain joins TRBV28 to TRBJ2-5; TRBD2 matches at 7 bases. The end of the DNA is better explained by TRBJ2-7, so the J call may be wrong. Germline V gene sequence: CDR1 MDHEN, CDR2 SYDVKM. This CDR3 contains 15 residues. This chain's CDR3 is CASRTRGDPIYEQYF. For the CDR3, the DNA is TGTGCCAGCAGGACTCGGGGGGATCCCATCTACGAGCAGTACTTC.

This rearrangement joins TRBV7-2 to TRBJ2-1; a possible D gene is TRBD1 (5 bases). CDR1 is SGHTA, CDR2 FQGNSA, per germline. The CDR3 covers 15 residues. V dropped 5 bases and J dropped 0 bases, with 11 bases sitting between them. CDR3 DNA: TGTGCCAGCAGCCCTCCCGACAGCTCCTACAATGAGCAGTTCTTC. It yields the protein CASSPPDSSYNEQFF. The full variable domain, completed using reference TRBV7-2 and TRBJ2-1, is GAGVSQSPSNKVTEKGKDVELRCDPISGHTALYWYRQSLGQGLEFLIYFQGNSAPDKSGLPSDRFSAERTGGSVSTLTIQRTQQEDSAVYLCASSPPDSSYNEQFFGPGTRLTVL.

V and J are TRBV18 and TRBJ1-4; D possibly corresponds to TRBD1 (6 bases). Trimming took off 6 bases at V and 0 bases at J, with 11 bases between the two ends. The germline V gene encodes CDR1 KGHSH and CDR2 LQKENI. The CDR3 sequence is 15 residues long. The CDR3 DNA reads as TGTGCCAGCTCGAAGGGGGTTGCAACTAATGAAAAACTGTTTTTT. Encoded protein: CASSKGVATNEKLFF. Looking up the rest from reference TRBV18 and TRBJ1-4 gives the full variable domain: NAGVMQNPRHLVRRRGQEARLRCSPMKGHSHVYWYRQLPEEGLKFMVYLQKENIIDESGMPKERFSAEFPKEGPSILRIQQVVRGDSAAYFCASSKGVATNEKLFFGSGTQLSVL.

The sample holds many counts of this clonotype. The chain links TRBV4-3 to TRBJ2-3; maybe TRBD1 (6 bases). V dropped 0 bases and J dropped 4 bases, with 8 bases sitting between them. The CDR3 is 14 amino acids. From germline, CDR1 is LGHNA and CDR2 YSLEER. CDR3 coding DNA: TGCGCCAGCAGCCAAGATTACAGGGCAGATACGCAGTATTTT. It specifies CASSQDYRADTQYF.

The rearrangement uses TRBV12-5 and TRBJ1-1, with D uncertain. This CDR3 comprises 11 residues. Between the trimmed V and J ends, which lost 2 bases and 9 bases, there was a span of 7 bases. The V gene's germline CDR1 is LGHNT and CDR2 FRNRAP. CDR3 DNA: TGTGCTAGTGGTTTGACGACCCAAGCTTTCTTT. It yields the protein CASGLTTQAFF. Complete variable domain (other parts from reference TRBV12-5 and TRBJ1-1): DARVTQTPRHKVTEMGQEVTMRCQPILGHNTVFWYRQTMMQGLELLAYFRNRAPLDDSGMPKDRFSAEMPDATLATLKIQPSEPRDSAVYFCASGLTTQAFFGQGTRLTVV.

The chain is built from TRBV7-6 and TRBJ1-4; D ambiguous. Between the trimmed V and J ends, which lost 6 bases and 0 bases, there was a span of 23 bases. CDR1 is SGHVS, CDR2 FNYEAQ, per germline. The CDR3 runs 19 residues. Written as DNA, the CDR3 is TGTGCCAGCAGACTGGGCTTAAGTACCGAGGCTGCAACTAATGAAAAACTGTTTTTT. Translation gives CASRLGLSTEAATNEKLFF.

The chain has TRBV20-1 and TRBJ1-1, with D perhaps TRBD1 (6 bases). V was clipped by 8 bases and J by 4 bases, with 20 bases between them. The CDR3 consists of 14 residues. Germline V lookup: CDR1 DFQATT, CDR2 SNEGSKA (reference sequence). The CDR3 spells CSTLMGGGSTEAFF. The CDR3 region has the DNA TGCAGTACACTGATGGGGGGCGGGAGCACTGAAGCTTTCTTT.

The chain is built from TRBV2 and TRBJ2-1; D call uncertain. The V end was cut by 4 bases, the J end by 5 bases, with 9 bases between. Looked up from germline, CDR1 is SNHLY and CDR2 is FYNNEI. The CDR3 is 13 amino acids. The CDR3 sequence is CASSVSGNNEQFF. The CDR3 region has the DNA TGTGCCAGCAGTGTCTCCGGAAACAATGAGCAGTTCTTC.

This clonotype was observed a handful of times. This chain uses TRBV6-5 with TRBJ1-5; D is ambiguous. V lost 6 bases and J lost 6, with 12 bases in between. The CDR3 is 13 amino acids. Per the germline V gene, CDR1 is MNHEY and CDR2 is SVGAGI. This CDR3 is CASRQSHVQPQHF. DNA for the CDR3: TGTGCCAGCAGACAAAGCCACGTTCAGCCCCAGCATTTT.

This chain joins TRBV6-2 or TRBV6-3 and TRBJ1-2; D is uncertain. CDR3 length: 16 residues. The germline gives CDR1 MNHEY, CDR2 SVGEGT. V gave up 0 bases and J gave up 8 bases, with 19 bases separating them. The chain's CDR3 is CASSYSPFGEAAGYTF. CDR3 DNA: TGTGCCAGCAGTTACTCCCCCTTCGGCGAGGCTGCAGGCTACACCTTC.

The CDR3 protein is CSALAIMNTEAFF. In DNA form, the CDR3 reads TGCAGTGCACTGGCCATCATGAACACTGAAGCTTTCTTT. The chain has TRBV20-1 and TRBJ1-1; unclear D gene. The CDR3 loop spans 13 amino acids. The germline V gene encodes CDR1 DFQATT and CDR2 SNEGSKA (reference sequence). V lost 6 bases to trimming and J lost 0 bases, with 11 bases between them.

The chain couples TRBV5-1 to TRBJ2-5; weak D call: TRBD2 (6 bases). This CDR3 spans 15 amino acids. Germline assignment: CDR1 SGHRS and CDR2 YFSETQ. The V end was cut by 4 bases, the J end by 11 bases, with 24 bases between. DNA of the CDR3: TGCGCCAGCAGCCTTGGCGGGGAGGTCAACAATGAGCAGTACTTC. It specifies CASSLGGEVNNEQYF.